Included here is one T cell receptor beta chain sequence, with context. Different DNA sequences within this sample yield the same CDR3. The data belong to a study of blood T cell repertoires in COVID-19. Study background: There were acute and convalescent COVID-19 samples, and they came from the United States, Italy and Spain. From T cells, B-cell-depleted T cells, or PBMCs came the material, which was cDNA or gDNA.

The assay was immunoSEQ multiplex PCR, and TCRdb's table has in-frame clones only and misses some. The data hold about 280,000 clones, with around 86% observed a single time. This CDR3 has 14 amino acids. The ends were cut back, 0 bases at V and 3 bases at J, with 8 bases in the middle. Germline assignment: CDR1 SGHTA and CDR2 FQGNSA. V is TRBV7-2 and J is TRBJ2-5; D unclear. The sample consisted of peripheral blood. This TCR was sampled from a human donor in a cohort sampled during active COVID-19. In DNA, the CDR3 is TGTGCCAGCAGCTTAGCAGGCAGGAAAGAGACCCAGTACTTC. This translates into CASSLAGRKETQYF.